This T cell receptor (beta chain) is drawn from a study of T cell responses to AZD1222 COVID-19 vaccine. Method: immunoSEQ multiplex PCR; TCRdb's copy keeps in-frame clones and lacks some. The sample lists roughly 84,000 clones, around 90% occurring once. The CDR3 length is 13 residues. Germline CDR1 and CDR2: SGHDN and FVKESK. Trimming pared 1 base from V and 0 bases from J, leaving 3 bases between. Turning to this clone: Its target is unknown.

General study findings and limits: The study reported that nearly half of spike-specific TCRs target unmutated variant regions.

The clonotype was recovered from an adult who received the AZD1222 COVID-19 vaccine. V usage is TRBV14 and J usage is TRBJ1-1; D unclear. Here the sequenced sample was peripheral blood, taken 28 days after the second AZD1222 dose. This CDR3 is CASSQGMNTEAFF. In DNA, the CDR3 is TGTGCCAGCAGCCAAGGTATGAACACTGAAGCTTTCTTT. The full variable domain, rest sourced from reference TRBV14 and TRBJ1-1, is EAGVTQFPSHSVIEKGQTVTLRCDPISGHDNLYWYRRVMGKEIKFLLHFVKESKQDESGMPNNRFLAERTGGTYSTLKVQPAELEDSGVYFCASSQGMNTEAFFGQGTRLTVV.